Following are 20 T cell receptor beta chains from one sample sequenced in a study of blood T cell repertoires in COVID-19. Using immunoSEQ multiplex PCR, the repertoire was profiled, and TCRdb retains in-frame clones only, with some absent. This sample has 70,000 or so clones, with more than 90% found just once. Sequences were obtained from peripheral blood. The receptors come from a man aged 45-60 years with acute or convalescent COVID-19.

The chain joins TRBV5-1 to TRBJ2-7, with 11 bases aligning to TRBD2. V lost 0 bases and J lost 4; bases outside the gene matches: 3. The CDR3 consists of 15 residues. Per the germline V gene, CDR1 is SGHRS and CDR2 is YFSETQ. The CDR3 region is CASSLVTSGSYEQYF. Written as DNA, the CDR3 is TGCGCCAGCAGCTTGGTAACTAGCGGGAGTTACGAGCAGTACTTC.

V is TRBV3-1 (or the pseudogene TRBV3-2) and J is TRBJ1-1; 8 nucleotides agree with TRBD1. This CDR3 is 15 amino acids long. The germline V gene encodes CDR1 LGHDT and CDR2 YNNKEL (reference sequence). Losses at the gene ends were 1 base for V and 4 bases for J; bases not matched to a gene: 5. The CDR3 DNA reads TGTGCCAGCAGCCAAGTAGTGACAGGGGCCACTGAAGCTTTCTTT. It codes for CASSQVVTGATEAFF.

The gene calls are TRBV11-2 and TRBJ1-6, with D maybe TRBD1 (5 bases). Germline lookup yields CDR1 SGHAT and CDR2 FQNNGV. The CDR3 covers 15 residues. V was cut by 4 bases and J by 1 base, with 8 bases left in between. As DNA, the CDR3 is TGTGCCAGCAGCTCGGGGGGGTCCTATAATTCACCCCTCCACTTT. The encoded protein is CASSSGGSYNSPLHF.

The rearrangement links TRBV2 to TRBJ2-4; 10 bases align to TRBD2. CDR1 and CDR2 (germline): SNHLY, FYNNEI. Losses at the gene ends were 8 bases for V and 3 bases for J; bases not matched to a gene: 16. The CDR3 length is 18 residues. The CDR3 spells CASGKEGSGGLGKNIQYF. The CDR3 region has the DNA TGTGCCAGCGGGAAGGAGGGTAGCGGGGGGCTGGGCAAAAACATTCAGTACTTC.

V and J are TRBV27 and TRBJ2-7; TRBD1 matches 9 bases. Germline V gene sequence: CDR1 MNHEY, CDR2 SMNVEV (reference sequence). CDR3 length: 15 amino acids. The J segment lost 4 bases and the V segment lost 1 base, leaving 5 bases of the junction unmatched. CDR3 sequence: CASSLFTGGLYEQYF. The CDR3 DNA reads as TGTGCCAGCAGTTTATTTACAGGGGGCCTTTACGAGCAGTACTTC.

The chain joins TRBV5-4 to TRBJ1-2; D is possibly TRBD1 (5 bases). The germline V and J ends were trimmed by 2 bases and 8 bases, with 13 bases remaining between them. The CDR3 runs 13 residues. CDR1 and CDR2 (germline): SGHNT, YYREEE (reference sequence). The CDR3, as DNA: TGTGCCAGCAGCTTCTCAGGGTCAGGAGGCTACACCTTC. As protein: CASSFSGSGGYTF.

This chain joins TRBV12-3 or TRBV12-4 and TRBJ2-1, with D tentatively TRBD2 (5 bases). This CDR3 comprises 12 residues. Trimming took 6 bases from V and 9 from J, leaving 12 bases between them. CDR3 residues: CASSSREGEQFF. The CDR3 nucleotides read TGTGCCAGCAGCTCACGGGAAGGTGAGCAGTTCTTC.

This chain links TRBV6-1 with TRBJ1-5; no clear D. CDR3 size: 13 residues. V gave up 0 bases and J gave up 5 bases, with 5 bases separating them. In germline, CDR1 is MNHNS, CDR2 SASEGT. The DNA for the CDR3 is TGTGCCAGCAGTGAAGCCGGGGATCAGCCCCAGCATTTT. This encodes CASSEAGDQPQHF.

The genes are TRBV19 and TRBJ1-4; 8 bases match TRBD1. The junction had 4 bases not matched to a gene; V was cut back by 4 bases and J by 0 bases. The CDR3 runs to 16 residues. In germline, CDR1 is LNHDA, CDR2 SQIVND (reference sequence). The CDR3 region has the DNA TGTGCCAGTAGTACGGACAGGGCTGCAACTAATGAAAAACTGTTTTTT. It yields the protein CASSTDRAATNEKLFF. The full variable domain, in which reference TRBV19 and TRBJ1-4 provide the parts outside the CDR3, is DGGITQSPKYLFRKEGQNVTLSCEQNLNHDAMYWYRQDPGQGLRLIYYSQIVNDFQKGDIAEGYSVSREKKESFPLTVTSAQKNPTAFYLCASSTDRAATNEKLFFGSGTQLSVL.

This chain links TRBV10-3 with TRBJ1-2, with 9 bases that match TRBD1. CDR3 length: 14 residues. V trimming: 3 bases; J trimming: 8 bases; junction bases outside the gene matches: 7. CDR1 ENHRY and CDR2 SYGVKD come from the germline V gene. The CDR3 here is CAISDDRGLGGYTF. The CDR3 nucleotides read TGTGCCATCAGTGACGACAGGGGGTTGGGGGGCTACACCTTC.

The rearrangement joins TRBV29-1 to TRBJ2-7; D remains unclear. V was shortened by 4 bases and J by 0 bases, with 10 bases between the two germline ends. The germline gives CDR1 SQVTM, CDR2 ANQGSEA. This CDR3 has 13 residues. Written as DNA, the CDR3 is TGCAGCGTTGTCACCAGTTTCTCCTACGAGCAGTACTTC. This translates into CSVVTSFSYEQYF.

This clone was detected only once. The V and J genes are TRBV7-9 and TRBJ2-7; TRBD2 aligns across 13 bases. The CDR3 is made up of 15 amino acids. Germline assignment: CDR1 SEHNR and CDR2 FQNEAQ (reference sequence). The J segment lost 3 bases and the V segment lost 4 bases, leaving 3 bases of the junction unmatched. This CDR3 is CASSSGLAGHYEQYF. CDR3 DNA: TGTGCCAGCAGCTCGGGACTAGCGGGGCACTACGAGCAGTACTTC.

The rearrangement uses TRBV7-9 and TRBJ1-5, with 8 bases aligning to TRBD1. This CDR3 is built from 16 residues. Germline V gene sequence: CDR1 SEHNR, CDR2 FQNEAQ (reference sequence). Losses at the gene ends were 0 bases for V and 1 base for J; bases not matched to a gene: 2. The CDR3 DNA reads TGTGCCAGCAGCTTAGCGAGGACAGGGAGCAATCAGCCCCAGCATTTT. This gives the protein CASSLARTGSNQPQHF.

The chain combines TRBV9 with TRBJ1-4; the D is unclear. This CDR3 spans 16 amino acids. Germline V gene lookup returns CDR1 SGDLS and CDR2 YYNGEE. V lost 4 bases and J 4 bases, leaving 17 bases between the germline ends. CDR3 in amino acids: CASSPRVASGNEKLFF. In nucleotides, the CDR3 is TGTGCCAGCAGCCCACGGGTGGCCAGTGGTAATGAAAAACTGTTTTTT.

V gene TRBV28 combines with J gene TRBJ2-5, with TRBD2 matching over 13 bases. The germline CDR1 and CDR2 sequences are MDHEN and SYDVKM. The CDR3 spans 16 residues. Trimming cost V 5 bases and J 4 bases; bases outside gene matches: 7. CDR3: CASSRLAGGGTETQYF. CDR3 DNA: TGTGCCAGCAGTCGACTAGCGGGGGGCGGGACAGAGACCCAGTACTTC. Combining the CDR3 with reference TRBV28 and TRBJ2-5 gives the whole variable domain DVKVTQSSRYLVKRTGEKVFLECVQDMDHENMFWYRQDPGLGLRLIYFSYDVKMKEKGDIPEGYSVSREKKERFSLILESASTNQTSMYLCASSRLAGGGTETQYFGPGTRLLVL.

This clone was recorded a few times. The rearrangement uses TRBV10-3 and TRBJ1-2; 9 nucleotides align to TRBD1. CDR3 size: 14 residues. Germline CDR1 ENHRY, CDR2 SYGVKD. V dropped 8 bases and J dropped 8; count of bases not matched to a gene: 12. For the CDR3, the DNA is TGTGCCATCGTCGGTACTGGACAGGGGTCGGGCTACACCTTC. It yields the protein CAIVGTGQGSGYTF.

This clone turned up a few times. Here the CDR3 DNA reads TGTGCCAGCAGTTTACCAGGACAGGGACGTCTATATTTT. Amino acids: CASSLPGQGRLYF. The V and J genes are TRBV28 and TRBJ1-3; TRBD1 aligns across 8 bases. The CDR3 totals 13 residues. In germline, CDR1 is MDHEN, CDR2 SYDVKM. J gave up 14 bases and V 2 bases, and 8 bases lay outside the gene matches.

The J gene is TRBJ1-1, the V gene TRBV30; D not certain. V lost 1 base to trimming and J lost 2 bases, with 14 bases between them. The germline V gene encodes CDR1 GTSNPN and CDR2 SVGIG (reference sequence). The CDR3 sequence is 15 residues long. CDR3 protein: CAWSDIQAQNTEAFF. The DNA of the CDR3 is TGTGCCTGGAGTGACATCCAGGCTCAAAACACTGAAGCTTTCTTT.

The V gene is TRBV19, the J gene TRBJ1-5; 8 nucleotides match TRBD1. This CDR3 has 15 amino acids. V was pared by 5 bases and J by 2 bases, with 5 bases of the junction left unmatched. Germline values: CDR1 LNHDA, CDR2 SQIVND (reference sequence). CDR3 DNA: TGTGCCAGTAGTTCACTACAGGGGGGCAATCAGCCCCAGCATTTT. Amino acid sequence: CASSSLQGGNQPQHF.

This clone was recorded only once. J is TRBJ1-3 and V is TRBV10-3; a possible D gene is TRBD1 (5 bases). This CDR3 is built from 16 residues. Germline V gene data show CDR1 as ENHRY and CDR2 as SYGVKD. The V end was cut by 0 bases, the J end by 0 bases, with 9 bases between. CDR3 sequence: CAISESSTASGNTIYF. CDR3 in DNA: TGTGCCATCAGTGAGTCATCGACAGCCTCTGGAAACACCATATATTTT.